This TCR beta chain was observed in a study of response to subunit inactivated influenza vaccine. General study results and limits: Each seasonal influenza vaccination, the authors suggested, recruits few new T cells.

Comment on this clonotype: What it binds is unknown.

In TCRdb, the RT-PCR reads were re-called with MiXCR into one record per CDR3 protein. Here the sample spans about 480,000 distinct CDR3 sequences, approximately 13% being singletons. The sample in question was PBMCs from blood, obtained 40 to 50 days after vaccination. This clonotype was sampled from a man aged 50 to 59 who received an inactivated influenza vaccine.

CDR3 residues: CASSQETQGTYEQYF. The CDR3 region has the DNA TGCGCCAGCAGCCAAGAGACCCAGGGGACCTACGAGCAGTACTTC. The chain has TRBV4-3 and TRBJ2-7; TRBD1 is a possible D gene (6 bases). The CDR3 runs 15 residues. Germline loops: CDR1 LGHNA, CDR2 YSLEER. V was cut by 0 bases and J by 2 bases, with 11 bases left in between.